A single sample gave rise to the 10 T cell receptor beta chains below, sequenced in a study of cytomegalovirus exposure and HLA in healthy donors. PCR amplification relied on 60 Vbeta primers (plus 13 Jbeta primers). TCRdb's copy holds only in-frame clones and misses some; the assay was immunoSEQ multiplex PCR. This repertoire shows some 200,000 clones, about 13% found once; its top ten account for less than 8.5%. Sequenced: PBMCs. All receptors come from a man aged 50 or older in good health and CMV-seropositive.

The chain couples TRBV15 to TRBJ2-5, with a weak D call TRBD1 (7 bases). The V end lost 5 bases, the J end lost 5 bases, and 18 bases lay between the germline ends. The CDR3 sequence is 15 residues long. Germline V gives CDR1 LNHNV, CDR2 YYDKDF (reference sequence). CDR3 residues: CATSGGTVGQETQYF. CDR3 sequence (DNA): TGTGCCACCAGCGGGGGGACAGTTGGGCAGGAGACCCAGTACTTC.

V is TRBV5-4 and J is TRBJ2-3, with D possibly matching TRBD2 (6 bases). Germline CDR1 and CDR2: SGHNT and YYREEE (reference sequence). V was pared by 3 bases and J by 3 bases, with 17 bases between. The CDR3 spans 16 residues. CDR3 sequence: CASSWPGRGGTDTQYF. The CDR3 DNA sequence: TGTGCCAGCAGCTGGCCTGGGCGGGGAGGAACAGATACGCAGTATTTT.

V is TRBV5-6 and J is TRBJ1-2, with a possible D match to TRBD1 (6 bases). With 2 bases removed from V and 4 bases from J, the gap between germline ends came to 12 bases. CDR3 length: 14 amino acids. CDR1 and CDR2 (germline): SGHDT, YYEEEE. The CDR3 region is CASSFGRGAYGYTF. In DNA form, the CDR3 reads TGTGCCAGCAGCTTCGGACGGGGGGCCTATGGCTACACCTTC.

The CDR3 region has the DNA TGTGCCAGCAGCTCCGACAGGGGGCTTCAGCCCCAGCATTTT. This translates into CASSSDRGLQPQHF. The V and J genes are TRBV6-5 and TRBJ1-5, with TRBD1 matching 10 bases. Germline V gene sequence: CDR1 MNHEY, CDR2 SVGAGI. The J segment lost 6 bases and the V segment lost 6 bases, leaving 5 bases of the junction unmatched. This CDR3 is 14 amino acids long.

Comments on this clone: Distinct nucleotide sequences in the sample also encode this CDR3. This sequence joins TRBV5-5 and TRBJ2-2, with D possibly TRBD2 on 5 matching bases. This CDR3 has 14 amino acids. V was pared by 2 bases and J by 6 bases, with 11 bases between. Germline CDR1 reads SGHKS; CDR2 reads YYEKEE (reference sequence). The CDR3 coding sequence is TGTGCCAGCAGCTTTCACGGCGGGTCCGGGGAGCTGTTTTTT. Its protein product is CASSFHGGSGELFF.

There are a few counts of this clone. The chain links TRBV6-5 to TRBJ1-2; D remains unclear. This CDR3 is 15 amino acids long. The V end lost 2 bases, the J end lost 3 bases, and 13 bases lay between the germline ends. The germline V gene encodes CDR1 MNHEY and CDR2 SVGAGI. CDR3: CASSYGQAVHYGYTF. The CDR3 nucleotides read TGTGCCAGCAGTTACGGGCAGGCCGTACACTATGGCTACACCTTC.

J is TRBJ2-3 and V is TRBV9; D gene unclear. Trimming took 0 bases from V and 0 from J, leaving 11 bases between them. The CDR3 is 16 residues long. CDR1 and CDR2 (germline): SGDLS, YYNGEE. The CDR3 DNA reads TGTGCCAGCAGCGTAGGGCTTTCGACTAGCACAGATACGCAGTATTTT. As protein: CASSVGLSTSTDTQYF.

The gene calls are TRBV10-2 and TRBJ2-5, with TRBD2 as a possible D gene (6 bases). Germline V gives CDR1 WSHSY, CDR2 SAAADI. The V and J ends lost 4 bases and 0 bases respectively, with 6 bases between them. The CDR3 sequence is 13 residues long. CDR3 residues: CASSGDYQETQYF. The CDR3 DNA follows: TGCGCCAGCAGTGGGGACTACCAAGAGACCCAGTACTTC.

The chain joins TRBV11-3 to TRBJ1-6; tentatively, D is TRBD1 (5 bases). The CDR3 sequence is 15 residues long. The V gene lost 7 bases and the J gene lost 6 bases, with 16 bases spanning the gap. Germline V gene data show CDR1 as SGHNT and CDR2 as YENEEA. CDR3 DNA: TGTGCCAGCACCCTAAGGGGCCCAGCTAATTCACCCCTCCACTTT. Its translation is CASTLRGPANSPLHF.

V and J are TRBV11-2 and TRBJ1-4; TRBD1 might be the D (5 bases). The V gene's germline CDR1 is SGHAT and CDR2 FQNNGV. The CDR3 is made up of 13 amino acids. V was pared by 4 bases and J by 7 bases, with 10 bases between. The CDR3 loop reads CASSSRVREKLFF. The CDR3 DNA is TGTGCCAGCAGCTCCAGGGTCCGTGAAAAACTGTTTTTT.